This TCR beta chain comes out of a study of T cell responses to AZD1222 COVID-19 vaccine. The protocol was immunoSEQ multiplex PCR, while the TCRdb copy is restricted to in-frame clones and leaves out a portion. The data show 100,000 or so clones, about 85% seen once. This clone was counted once. Antigen specificity is unknown. Per the germline V gene, CDR1 is SEHNR and CDR2 is FQNEAQ (reference sequence). There are 14 residues in the CDR3. Germline trimming cut 5 bases from V and 2 bases from J; bases unmatched to any gene: 2. Study-wide results and caveats: Repertoire collection took place solely once the T cell response had peaked. Regions 160-218 and 743-854 held dominance among vaccine-associated CD4 TCRs, which spanned spike.

The source was peripheral blood, collected on day 0 of AZD1222 vaccination. The chain couples TRBV7-9 to TRBJ1-4; TRBD1 matches at 7 bases. This clonotype was sampled from an adult in good health. The CDR3 DNA reads as TGTGCCAGCAGCGACAGGGTCACTAATGAAAAACTGTTTTTT. It yields the protein CASSDRVTNEKLFF.